This TCR beta chain appears in the sequencing data of a study of OX40 agonist ivuxolimab in advanced cancers. Looking at the study overall: Ivuxolimab, which targeted the costimulatory receptor OX40 (CD134), was an agonistic, fully human IgG2 monoclonal antibody. Intravenous ivuxolimab was administered to patients every 2 weeks at six dose levels: 0.01, 0.1, 0.3, 1.5, 3 and 10 mg/kg. In the dose-escalation cohort, 82.7% of patients were male, and the mean age was approximately 55 years, with a range of about 20 to 90. The paper covers the monotherapy dose-escalation part of the phase I ivuxolimab trial, which included N of about 50 patients. Of the roughly 50 dose-escalation patients, hepatocellular carcinoma was present in 19, melanoma in approximately 15, renal cell carcinoma in 9 and head and neck cancer in 9. Prior anti-PD-1, anti-PD-L1 or anti-CTLA-4 therapy was permitted, and roughly two fifths of dose-escalation patients had received checkpoint inhibitors. Peripheral TCRbeta sequencing aimed to test whether ivuxolimab altered TCR sequence diversity and caused clonal T-cell expansion. Partial responses occurred in three dose-escalation patients: two with cutaneous melanoma and one with hepatocellular carcinoma.

On this clone: What this receptor recognizes is not known. Per-nucleotide qualities are absent, and no much larger clonotype sits a single base away.

Patients with autoimmune disease history or receiving systemic immunosuppression were excluded from the trial. Peripheral blood for TCR sequencing was drawn from every dose cohort at baseline, at cycle 4 day 1 and at cycle 7 day 1. Samples were obtained from an open-label, multicenter, first-in-human phase I dose-escalation trial of ivuxolimab. The trial enrolled adults with locally advanced or metastatic head and neck squamous cell, hepatocellular, melanoma or renal cell carcinoma. CD4+ and CD8+ T cells were sorted separately from peripheral blood before TCR sequencing. Overall results and qualifications from the work: The antigen specificity of the clonally expanded peripheral T cells was not determined. At doses from 0.1 to 3.0 mg/kg, clonal expansion was seen in both CD4+ and CD8+ blood T cells between baseline and week 6. Low levels of normalized T-cell clonal expansion were also seen in some patients who did not respond. After ivuxolimab, CD8+ T cells had more expanded clones than CD4+ T cells on average. In the 0.1-3.0 mg/kg groups, partial responders were among the patients with the lowest normalized peripheral clonal expansion, particularly in CD8+ T cells.

V loses 4 bases, J loses 1 base, and the germline ends lie 10 bases apart. The CDR3 starts with the cysteine, ends with the phenylalanine, and has 14 residues. Only the CDR3 DNA stays, 42 bases, in frame from base 1. The germline V gene (reference sequence) provides CDR1 PRHDT and CDR2 FYEKMQ. Genomic DNA was extracted from sorted cells for sequencing of the TCRbeta CDR3 region. The immunoSEQ Assay was used to sequence the TCRbeta CDR3 regions. TCRdb mirrors the immuneACCESS table, restricted to in-frame sequences. Some clones are absent from its copies; in checked studies, under half trace to an unresolved V gene, and the reason for the others is unknown. For this sample there are tens of thousands of clones; about 95% appear just once. Approximately 11% of the sample lies in the top ten.

Sequenced here: CD4+ or CD8+ T cells sorted from blood, sampled in a trial of the OX40 agonist ivuxolimab. The TCR comes from an adult with an advanced solid tumor such as melanoma, head and neck, liver or kidney cancer. Recombination linked TRBV13 to TRBJ1-1, and perhaps TRBD1 as D gene, on 6 matching bases. The CDR3 region: CASSSPRGNTEAFF. At the DNA level, the sequence is TGTGCCAGCAGCTCCCCCAGGGGGAACACTGAAGCTTTCTTT.